There are many counts of the clone carrying this TCR beta chain. TCRdb called the 5' RACE reads again in MiXCR, with one record for every CDR3 protein. The table includes about 100,000 distinct CDR3 sequences, just under 6% detected once. These data are taken from a study of identical twins. V lost 2 bases to trimming and J lost 1 base, with 5 bases between them. There are 13 residues in the CDR3. The genes are TRBV12-3 or TRBV12-4 and TRBJ1-1, with D uncertain. The sequence came from a woman between 45 and 65 years old in good health. Sequencing was performed on memory T cells sorted from blood. The CDR3 here is CASSLWQNTEAFF. The DNA of the CDR3 is TGTGCCAGCAGTTTATGGCAGAACACTGAAGCTTTCTTT.